This TCR beta chain was found in a study of T-cell reconstitution after alpha-beta-depleted transplantation in children (dated by TCRdb to the mid-2010s). For the study in its entirety: The study quantitatively tracked T-cell immune reconstitution after TCRalphabeta/CD19-depleted allogeneic hematopoietic cell transplantation in children using TCR repertoire profiling.

Concerning this clonotype: Its cognate antigen has yet to be identified. The input lacks base qualities; no much larger clone sits a single base away.

The library was generated by PCR. The data were produced on an Illumina HiSeq 2500. TCR library preparation used molecular barcoding, with unique molecular identifiers applied to normalize quantification of the TCRbeta repertoire. TCRdb itself trimmed the public reads at Q25 with fastp, ran MiXCR and retained productive beta chains. Rows with a matching CDR3 protein are joined into one entry that keeps the most common DNA and genes. This sample comprises hundreds of thousands of distinct CDR3 sequences, about 10% of them detected only once. About 4% of the sample is taken by the ten largest. The origin of this receptor is a human donor who donated a stem cell graft to a child with acute myeloid leukemia. The source was PBMCs from the stem cell graft donor, collected from the stem cell graft.

DNA sequence: TGCAGCGTCATGGGGGGGCTCAATCAGCCCCAGCATTTT. Its translation reads: CSVMGGLNQPQHF. The rearranged chain carries TRBV29-1 and TRBJ1-5; TRBD1 is perhaps the D gene, given 6 matching bases. From the germline V gene, CDR1 is SQVTM and CDR2 is ANQGSEA. The V and J ends are trimmed by 6 bases and 3 bases, leaving 12 bases between them. The CDR3, from cysteine to phenylalanine, totals 13 residues. Only CDR3 DNA is held: 39 bases, read in frame from base 1.